These 9 T cell receptor beta chains came from one sample sequenced in a study of blood T cells in healthy people across ages. It was with a sample-barcoded 5' primer and a J-beta primer mix that a second PCR of roughly 7 to 12 cycles was run. TCRdb recomputed calls from the 5' RACE reads with MiXCR, one row per CDR3 protein. Counted here are roughly 500,000 distinct CDR3 sequences, 25% to 30% occurring once; the ten biggest clones make up 15% to 20%. The source material was blood. All receptors derive from a woman in her 70s in good health.

The chain carries TRBV7-2 and TRBJ2-7, with TRBD2 as a possible D gene (7 bases). Deletions cut 3 bases from V and 6 bases from J, with 15 bases between. This CDR3 comprises 14 residues. Germline CDR1 reads SGHTA; CDR2 reads FQGNSA. In DNA, the CDR3 is TGTGCCAGCAGCTTGGGTGGGGGGGCCCGCGAGCAGTACTTC. This codes for CASSLGGGAREQYF.

The chain uses TRBV25-1 and TRBJ1-4; D might be TRBD1 (5 bases). V lost 5 bases and J lost 4, with 14 bases in between. CDR1 is MGHDK, CDR2 SYGVNS, per germline. There are 15 residues in the CDR3. The CDR3 region has the DNA TGTGCCAGCAGTTCGCGACAGAGTTTTAATGAAAAACTGTTTTTT. Translation gives CASSSRQSFNEKLFF.

The rearrangement uses TRBV7-9 and TRBJ1-2; D possibly corresponds to TRBD1 (6 bases). The CDR3 has 14 amino acids. In germline, CDR1 is SEHNR, CDR2 FQNEAQ (reference sequence). V was cut by 6 bases and J by 2 bases, with 13 bases left in between. The DNA of the CDR3 is TGTGCCAGCAGTTCAGGGGACCAGAACTATGGCTACACCTTC. It encodes CASSSGDQNYGYTF.

The rearrangement links TRBV5-1 to TRBJ1-1; perhaps TRBD1 as D (5 bases). The V end was cut by 0 bases, the J end by 0 bases, with 15 bases between. The CDR3 runs to 17 residues. CDR1 SGHRS and CDR2 YFSETQ come from the germline V gene. The CDR3 is CASSLGGVRRLNTEAFF. CDR3 nucleotides: TGCGCCAGCAGCTTGGGGGGCGTTAGGCGGCTGAACACTGAAGCTTTCTTT.

This clonotype appeared many times. The V call is TRBV9, the J call TRBJ1-4; D remains ambiguous. CDR1 and CDR2 (germline): SGDLS, YYNGEE. CDR3 length equals 15 residues. The V end lost 0 bases, the J end lost 7 bases, and 13 bases lay between the germline ends. Here the CDR3 reads CASSVAPGSGEKLFF. The CDR3 DNA is TGTGCCAGCAGCGTAGCCCCCGGTTCAGGTGAAAAACTGTTTTTT. Drawing the rest from reference TRBV9 and TRBJ1-4, the complete variable domain is DSGVTQTPKHLITATGQRVTLRCSPRSGDLSVYWYQQSLDQGLQFLIQYYNGEERAKGNILERFSAQQFPDLHSELNLSSLELGDSALYFCASSVAPGSGEKLFFGSGTQLSVL.

J is TRBJ1-2 and V is TRBV28, with 7 bases identical to TRBD1. V shed 4 bases and J 4 bases; nucleotides not matched to a gene: 6. Germline CDR1 is MDHEN and CDR2 is SYDVKM. The CDR3 covers 14 residues. CDR3 protein: CASSSPTGFYGYTF. The DNA of the CDR3 is TGTGCCAGCAGTTCGCCGACAGGGTTCTATGGCTACACCTTC.

DNA for the CDR3: TGTGCCAGCAGGGTCAGTATGGCCGGGGAAACGCAGTATTTT. Its translation is CASRVSMAGETQYF. This chain uses TRBV12-3 or TRBV12-4 with TRBJ2-3; tentative D call: TRBD2 (5 bases). V dropped 6 bases and J dropped 9 bases, with 19 bases sitting between them. The CDR3 totals 14 residues.

The J gene is TRBJ1-2, the V gene TRBV12-3 or TRBV12-4; no firm D call. Trimming took off 5 bases at V and 4 bases at J, with 17 bases between the two ends. CDR3 length equals 15 residues. CDR3 sequence reads: CASSNRATEIYGYTF. The CDR3, as DNA: TGTGCCAGCAGTAACCGGGCCACGGAAATCTATGGCTACACCTTC.

This clonotype has at least ten counts. The rearrangement joins TRBV7-8 to TRBJ1-6; 7 bases fit TRBD1. Germline V gives CDR1 SGHVS, CDR2 FQNEAQ. J gave up 7 bases and V 5 bases, and 11 bases lay outside the gene matches. The CDR3 runs 16 residues. The CDR3 DNA sequence: TGTGCCAGCAGCATAAAACCGGGACAGAAAAATTCACCCCTCCACTTT. It translates to CASSIKPGQKNSPLHF.